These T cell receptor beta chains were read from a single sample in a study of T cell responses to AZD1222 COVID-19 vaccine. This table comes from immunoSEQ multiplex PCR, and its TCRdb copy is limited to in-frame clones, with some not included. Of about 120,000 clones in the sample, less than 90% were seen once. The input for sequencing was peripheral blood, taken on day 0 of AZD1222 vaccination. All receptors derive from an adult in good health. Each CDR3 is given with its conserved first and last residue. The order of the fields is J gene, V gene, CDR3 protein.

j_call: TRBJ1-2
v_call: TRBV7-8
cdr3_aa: CASTTIVLGDLNYGYTF

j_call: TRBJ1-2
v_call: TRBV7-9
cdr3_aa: CASSLSTGVLGYTF

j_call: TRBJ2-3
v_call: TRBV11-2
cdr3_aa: CASSLLLADTDTQYF

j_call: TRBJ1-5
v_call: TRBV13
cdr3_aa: CASSLGVSLPQHF

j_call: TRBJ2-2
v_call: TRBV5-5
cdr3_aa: CASSLAGTGELFF

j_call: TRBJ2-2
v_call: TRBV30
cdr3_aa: CAWGPGNTGELFF

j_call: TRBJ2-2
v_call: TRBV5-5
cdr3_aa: CASSLGLRVTGELFF

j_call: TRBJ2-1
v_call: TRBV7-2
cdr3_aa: CASSLVSSGGHEQFF

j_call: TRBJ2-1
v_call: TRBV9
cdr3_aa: CASSVSGNEQFF

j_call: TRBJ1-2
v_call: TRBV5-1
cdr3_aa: CASSLRTGDKGNYGYTF

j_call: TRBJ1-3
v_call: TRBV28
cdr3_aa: CASEVQGGNTIYF

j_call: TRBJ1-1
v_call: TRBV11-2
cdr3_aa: CASSLDGGLMNTEAFF

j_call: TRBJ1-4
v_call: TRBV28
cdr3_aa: CASSSTLLRDTAAEKLFF

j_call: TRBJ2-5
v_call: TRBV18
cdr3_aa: CASSQADQETQYF

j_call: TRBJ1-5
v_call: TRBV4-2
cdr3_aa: CASSQVGRSNQPQHF

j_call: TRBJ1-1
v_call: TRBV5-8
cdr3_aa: CASSLGYSPGAGNTEAFF

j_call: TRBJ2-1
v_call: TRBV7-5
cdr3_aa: CVRSLAPSEGGYNEQFF

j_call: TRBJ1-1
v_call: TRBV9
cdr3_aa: CASSVDRVGTEAFF

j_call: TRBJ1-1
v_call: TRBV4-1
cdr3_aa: CASSQGADEAFF

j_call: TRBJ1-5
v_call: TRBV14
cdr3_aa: CASSPGQYNQPQHF

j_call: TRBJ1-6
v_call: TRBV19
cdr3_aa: CASRPQGSPLHF

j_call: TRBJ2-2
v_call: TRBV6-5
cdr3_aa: CASSYYGGGNTGELFF

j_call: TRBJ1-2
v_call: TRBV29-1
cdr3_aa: CSVLTGGGRAYGYTF

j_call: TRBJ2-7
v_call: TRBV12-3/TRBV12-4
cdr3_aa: CASSLSVSYEQYF

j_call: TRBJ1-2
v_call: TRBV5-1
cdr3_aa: CASSFGGAGYTF

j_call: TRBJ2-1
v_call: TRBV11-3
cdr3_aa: CASSLGPTSGREVDEQFF

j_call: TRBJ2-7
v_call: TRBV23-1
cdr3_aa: CASSQSWSQSYEQYF

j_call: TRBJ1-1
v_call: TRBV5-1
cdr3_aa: CASSLAWAGENEAFF

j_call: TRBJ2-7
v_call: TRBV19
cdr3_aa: CASSTGLWYEQYF

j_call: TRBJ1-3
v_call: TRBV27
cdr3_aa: CASGTRFSSGNTIYF